This is a list of T cell receptor beta chains from one sample in a study of CD8 T cells in Susac syndrome. One entry per CDR3 protein, called by TCRdb with MiXCR from the immunoSEQ multiplex PCR reads. The repertoire holds roughly 150,000 distinct CDR3 sequences, with just under 95% as singletons. Input material: CD8+ T cells from PBMCs. The receptors were gathered from a human donor with multiple sclerosis. CDR3s include the opening cysteine and the closing phenylalanine or tryptophan. D genes are given only for firm matches. Part of the rows lack a size; the others show once, few, many or a class for expanded clones.

j_gene | abundance | len | d_gene | v_gene | CDR3aa | CDR3nt
TRBJ1-2 | once | 14 | NA | TRBV27 | CASSPNRVNYGYTF | TGTGCCAGCAGTCCAAACAGAGTTAACTATGGCTACACCTTC
TRBJ1-1 | once | 17 | TRBD1 | TRBV7-9 | CASSLAPPGQGRTEAFF | TGTGCCAGCAGCTTAGCACCCCCGGGACAGGGCCGCACTGAAGCTTTCTTT
TRBJ2-5 | NA | 14 | NA | TRBV4-1 | CASSQFGIQETQYF | TGCGCCAGCAGCCAATTTGGGATTCAAGAGACCCAGTACTTC
TRBJ1-3 | NA | 15 | NA | TRBV4-1 | CASSQDPRIGNTIYF | TGCGCCAGCAGCCAAGATCCCAGGATTGGAAACACCATATATTTT
TRBJ2-3 | NA | 15 | NA | TRBV29-1 | CSVGSRKDVGDTQYF | TGCAGCGTCGGGTCCAGGAAGGACGTGGGAGATACGCAGTATTTT
TRBJ2-5 | NA | 15 | TRBD1 | TRBV10-3 | CAISWGTEDQETQYF | TGTGCCATCAGCTGGGGGACAGAGGACCAAGAGACCCAGTACTTC
TRBJ2-5 | NA | 17 | TRBD2 | TRBV4-1 | CASSQVSGLAEQETQYF | TGCGCCAGCAGCCAAGTTTCGGGACTAGCGGAGCAAGAGACCCAGTACTTC
TRBJ1-5 | NA | 13 | NA | TRBV6-5 | CASRRHTNQPQHF | TGTGCCAGCAGAAGACATACCAATCAGCCCCAGCATTTT
TRBJ1-2 | NA | 13 | NA | TRBV27 | CASRPSGWEGYTF | TGTGCCAGCAGACCCTCGGGTTGGGAGGGCTACACCTTC
TRBJ2-1 | once | 16 | NA | TRBV23-1 | CASSPRLPRANNEQFF | TGCGCCAGCAGTCCTCGCCTACCCAGGGCCAACAATGAGCAGTTCTTC
TRBJ2-1 | NA | 12 | TRBD2 | TRBV5-6 | CASSTGLDKQFF | TGTGCCAGCAGTACAGGACTAGATAAGCAGTTCTTC
TRBJ2-2 | NA | 14 | NA | TRBV4-3 | CASSQRVDTGELFF | TGCGCCAGCAGCCAGCGAGTAGACACCGGGGAGCTGTTTTTT
TRBJ2-1 | NA | 14 | TRBD2 | TRBV5-6 | CASRKSGGSDEQFF | TGTGCCAGCAGAAAGTCGGGGGGTTCGGATGAGCAGTTCTTC
TRBJ2-1 | NA | 14 | TRBD2 | TRBV24-1 | CATSGLAGNNEQFF | TGTGCCACCAGCGGACTAGCGGGTAACAATGAGCAGTTCTTC
TRBJ2-1 | NA | 15 | TRBD2 | TRBV7-8 | CASSFQRGGQNEQFF | TGTGCCAGCAGCTTCCAGCGGGGGGGCCAGAATGAGCAGTTCTTC
TRBJ1-5 | NA | 14 | NA | TRBV2 | CASSPRPERQPQHF | TGTGCCAGCAGTCCACGACCAGAGAGACAGCCCCAGCATTTT
TRBJ1-1 | NA | 11 | NA | TRBV2 | CASRDREGAFF | TGTGCCAGTCGGGACCGAGAGGGAGCTTTCTTT
TRBJ2-7 | NA | 15 | TRBD1 | TRBV9 | CASSLGQGTSYEQYF | TGTGCCAGCAGCCTGGGACAGGGCACTTCCTACGAGCAGTACTTC
TRBJ2-6 | NA | 14 | NA | TRBV30 | CAWAPGEGANVLTF | TGTGCCTGGGCCCCAGGGGAGGGGGCCAACGTCCTGACTTTC
TRBJ1-6 | once | 15 | TRBD1 | TRBV4-1 | CASSPRQGRGSPLHF | TGCGCCAGCAGCCCCCGACAGGGAAGGGGTTCACCCCTCCACTTT
TRBJ2-7 | once | 14 | NA | TRBV7-9 | CASSLIQGSYEQYF | TGTGCCAGCAGCCTCATCCAGGGCTCCTACGAGCAGTACTTC
TRBJ2-7 | NA | 15 | TRBD1 | TRBV20-1 | CSARDRHRGSYEQYF | TGCAGTGCTAGAGATAGACACAGGGGCTCCTACGAGCAGTACTTC
TRBJ2-1 | NA | 15 | TRBD2 | TRBV29-1 | CSSAGDPLAYNEQFF | TGCAGCTCAGCGGGGGACCCACTGGCCTACAATGAGCAGTTCTTC
TRBJ2-1 | once | 15 | NA | TRBV11-2 | CASSPLSYSYNEQFF | TGTGCCAGCAGCCCTCTCAGTTACTCCTACAATGAGCAGTTCTTC
TRBJ1-5 | once | 12 | NA | TRBV20-1 | CSARGPGRPQHF | TGCAGTGCTAGAGGGCCCGGTCGGCCCCAGCATTTT
TRBJ2-1 | NA | 15 | NA | TRBV7-9 | CASSLAEGDHNEQFF | TGTGCCAGCAGCTTAGCTGAGGGAGACCACAATGAGCAGTTCTTC
TRBJ2-1 | NA | 14 | NA | TRBV5-4 | CASSLTTAQNEQFF | TGTGCCAGCAGCTTAACCACAGCGCAAAATGAGCAGTTCTTC
TRBJ2-7 | NA | 16 | NA | TRBV6-2/TRBV6-3 | CASSYSRQFGSYEQYF | TGTGCCAGCAGTTACTCCCGGCAGTTTGGGTCCTACGAGCAGTACTTC
TRBJ1-1 | NA | 13 | NA | TRBV29-1 | CSVIPKTNTEAFF | TGCAGCGTAATTCCCAAGACGAACACTGAAGCTTTCTTT
TRBJ1-2 | NA | 14 | TRBD1 | TRBV20-1 | CSAAGTDTIYGYTF | TGCAGTGCTGCCGGGACAGACACCATCTATGGCTACACCTTC
TRBJ2-1 | NA | 19 | NA | TRBV20-1 | CSARGEKHPSPHSYNEQFF | TGCAGTGCTAGAGGGGAAAAACACCCTTCCCCACACTCCTACAATGAGCAGTTCTTC
TRBJ2-7 | NA | 14 | TRBD1 | TRBV12-3/TRBV12-4 | CASSLGPGGYEQYF | TGTGCCAGCAGTTTAGGTCCAGGGGGCTACGAGCAGTACTTC
TRBJ1-4 | NA | 11 | NA | TRBV12-3/TRBV12-4 | CASRQQGKLFF | TGTGCCAGCAGACAACAGGGCAAACTGTTTTTT
TRBJ1-5 | NA | 18 | NA | TRBV6-4 | CASSDSGGQGMNNQPQHF | TGTGCCAGCAGTGACTCGGGAGGGCAGGGTATGAACAATCAGCCCCAGCATTTT
TRBJ1-5 | NA | 15 | NA | TRBV7-9 | CASSLGQGNNQPQHF | TGTGCCAGCAGCTTAGGGCAGGGAAACAATCAGCCCCAGCATTTT
TRBJ2-1 | NA | 15 | TRBD2 | TRBV28 | CASSFRRGGASEQFF | TGTGCCAGCAGTTTCCGGCGGGGGGGCGCTAGTGAGCAGTTCTTC
TRBJ2-3 | NA | 14 | NA | TRBV19 | CASSITGDTDTQYF | TGTGCCAGTAGTATCACAGGTGACACAGATACGCAGTATTTT
TRBJ2-3 | once | 16 | TRBD2 | TRBV6-5 | CASSYRLAGSIDTQYF | TGTGCCAGCAGTTACAGGCTAGCGGGGTCGATAGATACGCAGTATTTT
TRBJ1-2 | NA | 13 | NA | TRBV30 | CAWTFVGDYGYTF | TGTGCCTGGACTTTTGTGGGGGACTATGGCTACACCTTC
TRBJ2-7 | NA | 16 | NA | TRBV27 | CASSRPTGRPPYEQYF | TGTGCCAGCAGTCGACCGACGGGGAGACCTCCCTACGAGCAGTACTTC
TRBJ2-7 | once | 18 | NA | TRBV7-8 | CASSLGPRGGPSSYEQYF | TGTGCCAGCAGCTTAGGGCCCAGGGGGGGTCCGTCCTCCTACGAGCAGTACTTC
TRBJ2-5 | NA | 15 | NA | TRBV5-1 | CASSLVLAGEETQYF | TGCGCCAGCAGCTTGGTCCTGGCAGGGGAAGAGACCCAGTACTTC
TRBJ1-6 | NA | 19 | NA | TRBV6-5 | CASSHQFLTVNSYNSPLHF | TGTGCCAGCAGTCACCAATTTTTGACAGTAAACTCCTATAATTCACCCCTCCACTTT
TRBJ2-7 | NA | 16 | NA | TRBV5-1 | CASSFPPEGISGEQYF | TGCGCCAGCAGCTTTCCCCCGGAGGGGATTTCTGGGGAGCAGTACTTC
TRBJ1-5 | NA | 17 | NA | TRBV20-1 | CSASEVPVGNSNQPQHF | TGCAGTGCTAGTGAGGTCCCCGTTGGGAATAGCAATCAGCCCCAGCATTTT
TRBJ2-3 | NA | 16 | TRBD1 | TRBV6-2/TRBV6-3 | CASRWDRTPSTDTQYF | TGTGCCAGCAGGTGGGACAGGACGCCTAGCACAGATACGCAGTATTTT
TRBJ2-7 | NA | 14 | NA | TRBV20-1 | CSAESASESYEQYF | TGCAGTGCCGAGTCGGCTAGCGAGTCGTACGAGCAGTACTTC
TRBJ2-6 | NA | 16 | NA | TRBV5-1 | CASREGEASGANVLTF | TGCGCCAGCAGGGAGGGAGAGGCATCTGGGGCCAACGTCCTGACTTTC
TRBJ1-2 | NA | 9 | NA | TRBV20-1 | CSASVVDTF | TGCAGTGCTAGTGTGGTAGACACCTTC
TRBJ2-3 | few | 15 | NA | TRBV12-3/TRBV12-4 | CASSLRRGGTDTQYF | TGTGCCAGCAGTCTCCGGAGGGGGGGGACAGATACGCAGTATTTT
TRBJ1-6 | NA | 15 | NA | TRBV9 | CASSVGGQGNSPLHF | TGTGCCAGCAGCGTAGGGGGACAAGGGAATTCACCCCTCCACTTT
TRBJ2-5 | NA | 14 | NA | TRBV29-1 | CSVECSPRVETQYF | TGCAGCGTTGAATGCAGCCCCCGGGTGGAGACCCAGTACTTC
TRBJ1-6 | NA | 16 | TRBD1 | TRBV20-1 | CSAIRGGQGGNSPLHF | TGCAGTGCGATCCGGGGCGGACAGGGTGGCAATTCACCCCTCCACTTT
TRBJ2-5 | NA | 15 | NA | TRBV28 | CASSLGPGLQETQYF | TGTGCCAGCTCCCTAGGGCCTGGGCTACAAGAGACCCAGTACTTC
TRBJ2-1 | NA | 17 | TRBD2 | TRBV18 | CASSPLASGGDYNEQFF | TGTGCCAGCTCTCCGTTGGCTAGCGGGGGCGATTACAATGAGCAGTTCTTC
TRBJ1-1 | NA | 14 | NA | TRBV20-1 | CSARDLRAGPEAFF | TGCAGTGCTAGAGACCTCAGGGCGGGACCTGAAGCTTTCTTT